This entry lists 13 T cell receptor beta chains sequenced from one sample in a study of long-term antiretroviral therapy in people with HIV. They ran version v3.0 of the immunoSEQ assay at survey level. Assay used: immunoSEQ multiplex PCR; TCRdb lists only in-frame clones, some missing. This sample has around 29,000 clones, with just under 90% found just once. Sequenced here: unsorted PBMCs, sampled 3.2 years before starting antiretroviral therapy. The receptors were sampled from a man aged 50-60 years with HIV.

This clone was seen a few times. V gene TRBV7-2 combines with J gene TRBJ2-7; TRBD1 matches at 8 bases. This CDR3 is built from 13 residues. The germline CDR1 and CDR2 sequences are SGHTA and FQGNSA. Trimming cost V 5 bases and J 2 bases; bases outside gene matches: 2. In nucleotides, the CDR3 is TGTGCCAGCAGCCCGGACAGGGCCTACGAGCAGTACTTC. It is translated as CASSPDRAYEQYF.

The chain is built from TRBV5-4 and TRBJ2-5; D is undetermined. This CDR3 is built from 11 residues. In germline, CDR1 is SGHNT, CDR2 YYREEE (reference sequence). The ends were cut back, 4 bases at V and 2 bases at J, with 3 bases in the middle. The CDR3 protein is CASSRQETQYF. The CDR3 bases are TGTGCCAGCAGCCGACAAGAGACCCAGTACTTC.

The chain combines TRBV27 with TRBJ2-7, with 7 bases identical to TRBD2. From germline, CDR1 is MNHEY and CDR2 SMNVEV (reference sequence). The CDR3 runs to 15 residues. The V and J ends lost 2 bases and 4 bases, in that order; junction bases with no gene match: 8. Here the CDR3 reads CASSLTAGGSYEQYF. The CDR3 DNA sequence: TGTGCCAGCAGTTTAACCGCCGGGGGGAGTTACGAGCAGTACTTC.

The rearrangement joins TRBV6-5 to TRBJ1-1, with D uncertain. The germline CDR1 and CDR2 sequences are MNHEY and SVGAGI. With 2 bases removed from V and 4 bases from J, the gap between germline ends came to 5 bases. The CDR3 has 12 residues. CDR3 sequence reads: CASSYKGTEAFF. DNA of the CDR3: TGTGCCAGCAGTTACAAGGGCACTGAAGCTTTCTTT.

The J gene is TRBJ1-1, the V gene TRBV7-3; D is possibly TRBD1 (6 bases). This CDR3 comprises 15 residues. V lost 2 bases and J 6 bases, leaving 16 bases between the germline ends. Looked up from germline, CDR1 is SGHTA and CDR2 is FQGTGA. CDR3 DNA sequence: TGTGCCAGCAGCTTACTAAGTTCAGGGGCTTCTGAAGCTTTCTTT. This sequence encodes CASSLLSSGASEAFF.

The chain couples TRBV9 to TRBJ2-1; 7 bases line up with TRBD2. The trim removed 4 bases at V and 0 bases at J, leaving 13 bases unmatched. This CDR3 region has 18 residues. Germline CDR1 SGDLS, CDR2 YYNGEE. The DNA of the CDR3 is TGTGCCAGCAGCCCCCACCCCCAGGCTAGCGGCTCCTACAATGAGCAGTTCTTC. Protein: CASSPHPQASGSYNEQFF.

The chain is built from TRBV7-2 and TRBJ2-3, with D possibly being TRBD2 (5 bases). Per germline, CDR1 SGHTA and CDR2 FQGNSA. With 5 bases removed from V and 2 bases from J, the gap between germline ends came to 14 bases. The CDR3 loop spans 15 amino acids. CDR3 DNA: TGTGCCAGCAGCCCCCGAGGAGGAAACACAGATACGCAGTATTTT. It specifies CASSPRGGNTDTQYF.

The table lists this clone with a count of one. The V and J genes are TRBV12-5 and TRBJ2-1; TRBD1 might be the D (6 bases). Germline V lookup: CDR1 LGHNT, CDR2 FRNRAP. Trimming shortened V by 4 bases and J by 0 bases, and 16 bases separated the two germline ends. The CDR3 loop spans 17 amino acids. The CDR3, as DNA: TGTGCTAGTGGTTCCCGGACAGCACCGAGCTCCTACAATGAGCAGTTCTTC. Amino acid sequence: CASGSRTAPSSYNEQFF. The variable domain in full, with the rest retrieved from reference TRBV12-5 and TRBJ2-1, is DARVTQTPRHKVTEMGQEVTMRCQPILGHNTVFWYRQTMMQGLELLAYFRNRAPLDDSGMPKDRFSAEMPDATLATLKIQPSEPRDSAVYFCASGSRTAPSSYNEQFFGPGTRLTVL.

This clone was recorded a few times. The V call is TRBV5-5, the J call TRBJ1-5; the D is unclear. This CDR3 spans 13 amino acids. V lost 2 bases, J lost 9 bases, and 12 bases lay in between. Per the germline V gene, CDR1 is SGHKS and CDR2 is YYEKEE (reference sequence). The DNA for the CDR3 is TGTGCCAGCAGCTTCGTACCCAGAGGGCCCCAGCATTTT. Translated: CASSFVPRGPQHF.

This clone was seen just once. The J gene is TRBJ1-2, the V gene TRBV7-8; TRBD1 matches 8 bases. Unmatched junction bases numbered 8, after V lost 0 bases and J lost 8 bases. The length of the CDR3 is 15 residues. CDR1 and CDR2 from the germline V gene are SGHVS and FQNEAQ. CDR3 in DNA: TGTGCCAGCAGCTTAGCGGGACAGGAAGGGGCCGGCTACACCTTC. Its translation is CASSLAGQEGAGYTF.

This chain uses TRBV15 with TRBJ2-7; D is possibly TRBD1 or TRBD2 (5 bases each). The CDR3 sequence is 16 residues long. The germline CDR1 and CDR2 sequences are LNHNV and YYDKDF (reference sequence). The germline V and J ends were trimmed by 1 base and 5 bases, with 18 bases remaining between them. The CDR3 nucleotides are TGTGCCACCAGCAGAGCCCGGGACCTTCAAAGTCACGAGCAGTACTTC. Translated: CATSRARDLQSHEQYF.

The chain employs TRBV9 and TRBJ2-2; 8 bases line up with TRBD2. J lost 8 bases, V lost 0 bases, and 12 bases had no gene match. CDR1 and CDR2 (germline): SGDLS, YYNGEE. This CDR3 is built from 17 residues. CDR3 sequence reads: CASSVGVSSGFSGELFF. DNA for the CDR3: TGTGCCAGCAGCGTAGGTGTCTCTAGCGGGTTTTCTGGGGAGCTGTTTTTT. Full variable domain (rest looked up from reference TRBV9 and TRBJ2-2): DSGVTQTPKHLITATGQRVTLRCSPRSGDLSVYWYQQSLDQGLQFLIQYYNGEERAKGNILERFSAQQFPDLHSELNLSSLELGDSALYFCASSVGVSSGFSGELFFGEGSRLTVL.

The genes are TRBV2 and TRBJ2-3; D is ambiguous. V was cut by 4 bases and J by 3 bases, with 14 bases left in between. The CDR3 has 15 amino acids. Germline V gene sequence: CDR1 SNHLY, CDR2 FYNNEI. This CDR3 reads CASSGLHKLTDTQYF. CDR3 bases: TGTGCCAGCAGTGGACTCCACAAATTAACAGATACGCAGTATTTT.